Each of the 32 T cell receptor beta chains below was sequenced from the same sample in a study of HIV-infected children after antiretroviral therapy interruption. Documented treatment: PENTA 11 planned treatment interruption arm or continuous ART arm. The TCR library was built from RNA with a 3' RACE protocol and unique molecular identifiers. TCRdb re-analysed the 3' RACE reads in MiXCR, keeping a single row per CDR3 protein. The data hold about 50,000 distinct CDR3 sequences, with around 4.5% observed a single time. Sequenced material: CD45RA+ CD4+ T cells from PBMCs, pooled from several time points, taken from a donor given antiretroviral therapy, either interrupted or continuous. Subset in this sample: naive CD4+ CD45RA+ CD45RO- T cells. The receptors stem from a pool of human donors with HIV.

This clonotype was seen ten or more times. The chain links TRBV3-1 to TRBJ2-7; D is perhaps TRBD2 (5 bases). Germline lookup yields CDR1 LGHDT and CDR2 YNNKEL (reference sequence). V shed 0 bases and J shed 2 bases, with 11 bases lying between them. This CDR3 has 15 amino acids. CDR3 residues: CASSQDPGKTYEQYF. For the CDR3, the DNA is TGTGCCAGCAGCCAAGATCCGGGGAAGACCTACGAGCAGTACTTC.

This clonotype has just one count. This rearrangement joins TRBV13 to TRBJ1-2, with 7 positions matching TRBD1. The CDR3 is made up of 13 amino acids. The V and J ends lost 5 bases and 8 bases, in that order; junction bases with no gene match: 8. The V gene's germline CDR1 is PRHDT and CDR2 FYEKMQ (reference sequence). The CDR3 DNA follows: TGTGCCAGCAGCGCCCGGGACAGCTTGGGCTACACCTTC. Its protein product is CASSARDSLGYTF.

In its sample, this clonotype was seen many times. The chain uses TRBV6-5 and TRBJ2-7; possibly TRBD2 for D (6 bases). V lost 10 bases, J lost 0 bases, and 13 bases lay in between. There are 13 residues in the CDR3. Germline V gives CDR1 MNHEY, CDR2 SVGAGI. CDR3: CAIKEGSSYEQYF. CDR3 DNA: TGTGCCATCAAGGAGGGGAGCTCCTACGAGCAGTACTTC.

At least ten counts were recorded for this clonotype. The limits of the CDR3 on the DNA are not certain, so only TCRdb's listed CDR3 is given. The chain links TRBV5-6 to TRBJ2-1; TRBD2, the table's D call, lacks a check against the DNA. Germline V gene sequence: CDR1 SGHDT, CDR2 YYEEEE. The CDR3 has 17 amino acids, counting both end residues. The CDR3: CASSQPSGQGPPNEQFF.

Many counts were recorded for this clonotype. The chain couples TRBV5-1 to TRBJ2-3; 9 nucleotides line up with TRBD2. The CDR3 is 17 amino acids. The V and J ends lost 4 bases and 4 bases, in that order; junction bases with no gene match: 13. The germline V gene has CDR1 SGHRS and CDR2 YFSETQ. CDR3 sequence (DNA): TGCGCCAGCAGCCCTGATGGCGGGGGGGCCGGGGCAGATACGCAGTATTTT. Protein: CASSPDGGGAGADTQYF.

This clonotype was seen a handful of times. The chain links TRBV28 to TRBJ2-4; 7 nucleotides agree with TRBD2. The CDR3 has 14 amino acids. Germline V CDR1 and CDR2: MDHEN, SYDVKM. The ends lost 2 bases at V and 3 bases at J; junction bases unmatched: 1. Written as DNA, the CDR3 is TGTGCCAGCAGTTTAGGGGGGGACAAAAACATTCAGTACTTC. Translated, it gives CASSLGGDKNIQYF.

This clonotype was seen many times. V gene TRBV7-9 combines with J gene TRBJ1-6; D gene unclear. Germline loops: CDR1 SEHNR, CDR2 FQNEAQ (reference sequence). V dropped 2 bases and J dropped 8 bases, with 10 bases sitting between them. This CDR3 is 14 amino acids long. The CDR3 DNA follows: TGTGCCAGCAGCTTAAATACCGATTATTCACCCCTCCACTTT. It is translated as CASSLNTDYSPLHF.

This clonotype was seen a single time. This chain links TRBV7-1 with TRBJ2-7; no clear D gene. TRBV7-1 is an ORF; its function is uncertain. The CDR3 runs to 14 residues. Trimming took off 5 bases at V and 0 bases at J, with 11 bases between the two ends. This CDR3 is CASSPPVSSYEQYF. The CDR3 DNA reads TGTGCCAGCAGCCCCCCCGTAAGCTCCTACGAGCAGTACTTC.

In its sample, this clonotype was seen a few times. This chain uses TRBV24-1 with TRBJ2-1; D not resolved. CDR3 length: 17 amino acids. Germline V lookup: CDR1 KGHDR, CDR2 SFDVKD. The V end was cut by 3 bases, the J end by 1 base, with 15 bases between. CDR3 amino acids: CATSDQRFDRSYNEQFF. The CDR3 coding sequence is TGTGCCACCAGTGATCAACGGTTTGATAGGTCCTACAATGAGCAGTTCTTC.

This clonotype appeared a few times. The genes are TRBV3-1 and TRBJ2-1, with D tentatively TRBD2 (7 bases). CDR1 and CDR2 (germline): LGHDT, YNNKEL (reference sequence). The CDR3 runs to 17 residues. Trimming shortened V by 0 bases and J by 8 bases, and 20 bases separated the two germline ends. The CDR3 nucleotides are TGTGCCAGCAGCCAAGATTGGTTAGCGCGGGGGCAAGATGAGCAGTTCTTC. This sequence encodes CASSQDWLARGQDEQFF.

This clonotype appeared many times. This chain links TRBV12-3 or TRBV12-4 with TRBJ2-5, with 9 bases matching TRBD1. The CDR3 covers 14 residues. J gave up 1 base and V 6 bases, and 3 bases lay outside the gene matches. The CDR3 region has the DNA TGTGCCAGCAGGGGACAGGGAGTCCAAGAGACCCAGTACTTC. It yields the protein CASRGQGVQETQYF.

In its sample, this clonotype was seen many times. The chain couples TRBV28 to TRBJ2-7, with D unclear. There are 14 residues in the CDR3. Germline V gene data show CDR1 as MDHEN and CDR2 as SYDVKM. V lost 3 bases and J lost 5, with 14 bases in between. The CDR3, as DNA: TGTGCCAGCAGTTTGGCCACAGTACCCCACGAGCAGTACTTC. This encodes CASSLATVPHEQYF.

This clonotype was recorded at least ten times. The chain links TRBV19 to TRBJ2-1, with D perhaps TRBD1 or TRBD2 (7 bases each). V was shortened by 3 bases and J by 1 base, with 10 bases between the two germline ends. The V gene's germline CDR1 is LNHDA and CDR2 SQIVND (reference sequence). The CDR3 loop spans 15 amino acids. The CDR3 here is CASSIQGGSYNEQFF. The DNA for the CDR3 is TGTGCCAGTAGTATCCAGGGGGGGTCCTACAATGAGCAGTTCTTC.

This clonotype was picked up many times. J is TRBJ2-5 and V is TRBV20-1; 10 bases are shared with TRBD1. CDR1 is DFQATT and CDR2 is SNEGSKA in the germline V gene (reference sequence). CDR3 length equals 13 residues. Unmatched junction bases numbered 1, after V lost 3 bases and J lost 3 bases. The CDR3 region is CSARTGGEETQYF. For the CDR3, the DNA is TGCAGTGCTAGGACAGGGGGCGAAGAGACCCAGTACTTC.

This clonotype turned up a few times. The rearrangement links TRBV4-2 to TRBJ2-3; D remains unclear. Deletions cut 0 bases from V and 2 bases from J, with 9 bases between. Germline lookup yields CDR1 LGHNA and CDR2 YNFKEQ. The CDR3 length is 15 residues. Here the CDR3 reads CASSQDLTDTDTQYF. CDR3 nucleotides: TGTGCCAGCAGCCAAGATCTCACAGACACAGATACGCAGTATTTT.

The table lists this clonotype with many counts. The chain couples TRBV7-2 to TRBJ2-3, with D hard to call. Germline loops: CDR1 SGHTA, CDR2 FQGNSA. The CDR3 is 11 amino acids. The V gene lost 4 bases and the J gene lost 4 bases, with 3 bases spanning the gap. Here the CDR3 reads CASSWSDTQYF. In nucleotides, the CDR3 is TGTGCCAGCAGCTGGTCAGATACGCAGTATTTT. The full variable domain, in which reference TRBV7-2 and TRBJ2-3 provide the parts outside the CDR3, is GAGVSQSPSNKVTEKGKDVELRCDPISGHTALYWYRQSLGQGLEFLIYFQGNSAPDKSGLPSDRFSAERTGGSVSTLTIQRTQQEDSAVYLCASSWSDTQYFGPGTRLTVL.

This clonotype has more than one count but fewer than ten. J is TRBJ1-2 and V is TRBV5-6, with D perhaps TRBD1 (5 bases). Germline values: CDR1 SGHDT, CDR2 YYEEEE. V was clipped by 4 bases and J by 7 bases, with 20 bases between them. The CDR3 loop spans 15 amino acids. CDR3 nucleotides: TGTGCCAGCAGCGCGCGACTGCTGGGGAGGGGTGGCTACACCTTC. Encoded protein: CASSARLLGRGGYTF.

The V gene is TRBV7-1, the J gene TRBJ2-3, with D maybe TRBD1 (5 bases). TRBV7-1 is given ORF status, its function remaining uncertain. The CDR3 runs 12 residues. With 3 bases removed from V and 6 bases from J, the gap between germline ends came to 7 bases. This CDR3 reads CASSSSGDTQYF. The CDR3 DNA reads TGTGCCAGCAGCTCGTCAGGGGATACGCAGTATTTT.

This clonotype was found many times. V gene TRBV2 combines with J gene TRBJ2-7, with a weak D call TRBD2 (5 bases). V was clipped by 6 bases and J by 4 bases, with 16 bases between them. Germline V gene lookup returns CDR1 SNHLY and CDR2 FYNNEI. This CDR3 has 14 amino acids. The CDR3 here is CASSESGKGYEQYF. Here the CDR3 DNA reads TGTGCCAGCAGCGAATCCGGGAAGGGTTACGAGCAGTACTTC. The variable domain in full, completed from reference TRBV2 and TRBJ2-7, reads EPEVTQTPSHQVTQMGQEVILRCVPISNHLYFYWYRQILGQKVEFLVSFYNNEISEKSEIFDDQFSVERPDGSNFTLKIRSTKLEDSAMYFCASSESGKGYEQYFGPGTRLTVT.

The sample holds many counts of this clonotype. The V and J genes are TRBV6-5 and TRBJ2-7; the D is unclear. CDR3 length: 14 residues. CDR1 and CDR2 from the germline V gene are MNHEY and SVGAGI. V was clipped by 0 bases and J by 0 bases, with 6 bases between them. Here the CDR3 reads CASSYSRGSYEQYF. CDR3 sequence (DNA): TGTGCCAGCAGTTACTCGAGAGGCTCCTACGAGCAGTACTTC.

The chain is built from TRBV21-1 and TRBJ1-6; TRBD1 reflects the table's D call only, with no check against the DNA. TRBV21-1 is designated a pseudogene. The CDR3 is made up of 15 amino acids. The CDR3 DNA sequence: TGTGCCAGCACCACACAGGGCTTGCGGGACTCACCCCTCCACTTT. The encoded protein is CASTTQGLRDSPLHF.

This clonotype was counted ten times or more. The rearrangement joins TRBV12-3 or TRBV12-4 to TRBJ1-4; D unclear. The CDR3 totals 13 residues. The V and J ends lost 5 bases and 3 bases respectively, with 7 bases between them. CDR3 DNA sequence: TGTGCCAGCAGTCTGCCTCCTAATGAAAAACTGTTTTTT. It encodes CASSLPPNEKLFF.

This clonotype was observed many times. J is TRBJ1-5 and V is TRBV5-1; 9 nucleotides match TRBD1. The V segment lost 3 bases and the J segment 6 bases; nucleotides outside the gene matches: 4. CDR1 and CDR2 (germline): SGHRS, YFSETQ. CDR3 length equals 14 residues. The CDR3 reads CASSWGQGGQPQHF. The CDR3 bases are TGCGCCAGCAGCTGGGGACAGGGCGGTCAGCCCCAGCATTTT.

The chain carries TRBV4-1 and TRBJ2-1; 7 positions agree with TRBD2. CDR3 length: 17 residues. The germline V gene encodes CDR1 MGHRA and CDR2 YSYEKL. J gave up 3 bases and V 0 bases, and 8 bases lay outside the gene matches. This CDR3 is CASSQEGLAEYYNEQFF. CDR3 in DNA: TGCGCCAGCAGCCAAGAAGGGCTAGCGGAGTACTACAATGAGCAGTTCTTC.

This chain connects TRBV20-1 to TRBJ2-4; 8 bases are a match to TRBD1. This CDR3 comprises 14 residues. Germline trimming cut 3 bases from V and 2 bases from J; bases unmatched to any gene: 3. Per germline, CDR1 DFQATT and CDR2 SNEGSKA (reference sequence). The CDR3 DNA sequence: TGCAGTGCTAGGGACAGGGCTCCCAAAAACATTCAGTACTTC. This gives the protein CSARDRAPKNIQYF.

This clonotype was counted ten times or more. This chain's CDR3 is CASSPIAGGQETQYF. The CDR3 coding sequence is TGTGCCAGCAGCCCCATAGCGGGGGGGCAGGAGACCCAGTACTTC. This chain links TRBV7-2 with TRBJ2-5, with 11 bases aligning to TRBD2. Germline-derived CDR1 and CDR2 are SGHTA and FQGNSA. The CDR3 consists of 15 residues. V trimming: 5 bases; J trimming: 5 bases; junction bases outside the gene matches: 7.

V usage is TRBV7-9 and J usage is TRBJ1-2; D is uncertain. The CDR3 runs 14 residues. Germline lookup yields CDR1 SEHNR and CDR2 FQNEAQ (reference sequence). Trimming cost V 5 bases and J 4 bases, with 14 bases left between them. Here the CDR3 reads CASSPTGGPYGYTF. The CDR3 bases are TGTGCCAGCAGCCCCACGGGCGGGCCCTATGGCTACACCTTC.

This clonotype was picked up many times. The V and J genes are TRBV10-2 and TRBJ2-3; TRBD2 aligns across 10 bases. The V and J ends lost 2 bases and 4 bases, in that order; junction bases with no gene match: 3. This CDR3 spans 15 amino acids. Germline lookup yields CDR1 WSHSY and CDR2 SAAADI. CDR3 nucleotide sequence: TGCGCCAGCAGTGAGACTAGCGGGGCGGCAGATACGCAGTATTTT. Protein product: CASSETSGAADTQYF.

This clonotype was observed many times. This chain uses TRBV28 with TRBJ2-7, with 11 bases matching TRBD2. The V gene's germline CDR1 is MDHEN and CDR2 SYDVKM. This CDR3 is 15 amino acids long. The junction had 7 bases not matched to a gene; V was cut back by 6 bases and J by 3 bases. The DNA of the CDR3 is TGTGCCAGCAGATCTAGCGGGGGGCCCCGCTACGAGCAGTACTTC. The encoded protein is CASRSSGGPRYEQYF.

This clonotype was counted at least ten times. This sequence joins TRBV12-3 or TRBV12-4 and TRBJ2-7, with 8 bases that match TRBD1. J gave up 6 bases and V 7 bases, and 8 bases lay outside the gene matches. This CDR3 has 13 amino acids. This CDR3 is CASIKDRVGEQYF. Here the CDR3 DNA reads TGTGCCAGCATTAAGGACAGGGTGGGCGAGCAGTACTTC.

This clonotype was recorded at least ten times. The V call is TRBV7-2, the J call TRBJ2-7, with 7 positions matching TRBD1. Trimming took 3 bases from V and 4 from J; bases not matched to a gene: 9. This CDR3 region has 15 residues. Germline V gives CDR1 SGHTA, CDR2 FQGNSA. The CDR3: CASSLGTGVGYEQYF. The CDR3 DNA follows: TGTGCCAGCAGCTTGGGAACAGGGGTAGGGTACGAGCAGTACTTC. The full variable domain, in which reference TRBV7-2 and TRBJ2-7 provide the parts outside the CDR3, is GAGVSQSPSNKVTEKGKDVELRCDPISGHTALYWYRQSLGQGLEFLIYFQGNSAPDKSGLPSDRFSAERTGGSVSTLTIQRTQQEDSAVYLCASSLGTGVGYEQYFGPGTRLTVT.

This clonotype was observed at least ten times. V and J are TRBV10-3 and TRBJ2-3; D may be TRBD1 (5 bases). V was clipped by 6 bases and J by 1 base, with 11 bases between them. This CDR3 region has 14 residues. The germline gives CDR1 ENHRY, CDR2 SYGVKD. CDR3: CAIREPTGTDTQYF. In DNA form, the CDR3 reads TGTGCCATCAGGGAACCGACAGGCACAGATACGCAGTATTTT.